This TCR beta chain was retrieved from a study of cytomegalovirus exposure and HLA in healthy donors (TCRdb year 2017). As for the study more broadly: An earlier analysis of several hundred of the donors reported approximately 290 Gb of sequence data and more than 90 million unique TCR beta sequences from 150 million to 200 million T cells. In addition to the first cohort of 500 to 850 subjects, a separate validation cohort of approximately 120 different subjects was used. Roughly 300 gigabases of sequencing data and around 90 million unique TCR sequences made up an early release that covered around 640 HLA-typed donors. Among about 400 genotyped donors of the cohort, an average of approximately 240,000 unique TCR beta nucleotide sequences was sequenced per donor, of which about 19% were non-productive. Rather than using new phenotypic data, the later analysis identified candidate immune exposures from TCR beta sequences and from how often those sequences occurred across donors. The number of donors typed differed by locus, with roughly 629-640 for A, B, C, DRB1 and DQB1, more than 500 for DQA1, 600 to 610 for DPA1, and 472 for DPB1. In a later analysis, previously published TCR beta repertoires from hundreds of donors were re-analyzed and high-resolution HLA genotyping was added so that TCR occurrence patterns could be studied. HLA typing included class I and class II loci at four-digit resolution. Every repertoire in the discovery cohort had been generated on one and the same sequencing platform. The study was designed to test whether signatures of past pathogen exposure could be identified by cataloging public T cell receptors. To predict cytomegalovirus infection status, the study brought together high-throughput TCR immunosequencing, statistical association of individual TCRs with disease status, and machine learning. A later genetic analysis used genome-wide SNP genotypes for about three fifths of the 666 donors, treating that subset as a discovery cohort. Several DR-DQ haplotypes were treated as single units for association and clustering because of strong linkage in the cohort. The T cell repertoires of 550 to 850 subjects were profiled by immunosequencing and related to cytomegalovirus serostatus. Alongside the repertoire data, information on donor age, sex, ethnicity and CMV serostatus was compiled. In an earlier analysis of roughly 600 of the donors, high-throughput TCR beta sequencing was used to judge whether each TCR beta V gene segment behaved as functional or pseudogenic. Among the roughly 400 genotyped donors, 75% to 90% belonged to the genetic ancestry cluster associated with self-reported Caucasian donors. The study at large found these results: Because HLA typing was missing for some donors at each locus, association tests included only the typed subset. In a later analysis, most CMV-associated TCR beta chains were found to appear HLA-restricted, with HLA associations seemingly driven largely by CMV exposure. Linkage disequilibrium might explain the correlated functional status among segregating V segments, but an unknown experimental factor could not be ruled out. Roughly uniform sequencing depth across donors was assumed in presence/absence analyses, although this assumption may not hold. A later analysis found that HLA-associated TCR beta chains were more clonally expanded and had lower generation probabilities than equally common non-associated chains. A further reported finding was that TCR beta sequences accurately predicted the HLA-A and HLA-B alleles for most subjects in the first cohort. In a later analysis, the rate of TCR association differed among HLA loci, with DRB1 alleles having the most associated TCRs and HLA-C alleles having the fewest. In the study, roughly 160 TCR beta chains were listed as associated with cytomegalovirus. The 87-base-pair reads could not distinguish some IMGT-functional V segments, including TRBV6-2 and TRBV6-3, so those segments were excluded. A later genetic analysis associated a missense DCLRE1C variant with V-gene and J-gene trimming of TCR beta chains, and an independent cohort replicated the association. Immune exposure information for the cohort was limited to CMV serostatus. Most TCR sequences were seen in very few donors, while some public TCRs were found in many individuals. This cohort had only TCR beta chains sequenced, and the lack of alpha or paired-chain data limited which features could be detected. Compared with the approximately 720-donor mean, donors in an Asian-associated ancestry cluster had fewer N-insertions in productive TCRs, according to a later genetic analysis. In vitro tests confirmed that a few of the cytomegalovirus-associated TCR beta chains recognize cytomegalovirus antigens. A later analysis reported that several top co-occurrence clusters appeared linked to parvovirus B19, influenza, CMV and Epstein-Barr virus. The classifier was reported to diagnose cytomegalovirus status with high specificity and sensitivity in both the original and validation cohorts. Specific HLA alleles were associated with over 15,000 TCR beta sequences at a false discovery rate of 0.05 in a later analysis. Roughly 15 rarely observed V segments, including chromosome 9 orphons, were excluded from the earlier analysis of some 590 of the donors because counts were too low. A cluster of highly shared sequence variants was judged likely to be a technical artifact of the sequencing pipeline. When HLA alleles, especially DR and DQ, strongly co-occurred, attributing TCR associations to individual alleles was difficult. In an earlier analysis of 450 to 750 of the donors, most TCR beta V segments appeared in productive rearrangements about 87% or about 30% of the time, broadly matching IMGT annotations. According to the authors, the approach could potentially be generalized to other disease states and immunological phenotypes.

Comment on this clone: Its target antigen remains unknown. No much larger clone exists at a distance of one base, and base qualities are not known.

Including cysteine and phenylalanine, the CDR3 has 15 amino acids. The read is trimmed to its CDR3 DNA, 45 bases read in frame from base 1. The germline V end is reduced by 5 bases and the J end by 0 bases; junction bases left unmatched: 4. From the germline V gene, CDR1 is ENHRY and CDR2 is SYGVKD. The cohort comprised fewer than 700 healthy bone marrow donors. At the time of sampling, every cohort member was nominally healthy, though immune exposures that went unrecorded were likely present. The donor was CMV seropositive and was included in the group of 250 to 300 seropositive cohort members. A peripheral blood sample was provided by each donor, and peripheral blood mononuclear cells were used for TCR beta sequencing. The Qiagen DNeasy Blood Extraction Kit was used to extract genomic DNA from the blood cell samples. Library generation was performed with the immunoSEQ multiplex PCR assay. For the multiplex PCR, a mixture combining 60 forward primers for TCR Vbeta segments and 13 reverse primers for TCR Jbeta segments was used. A multiplex PCR assay on genomic DNA amplified the CDR3 region of rearranged TCR beta genes. Amplified TCR beta libraries were sequenced as 87-base-pair reads on the Illumina HiSeq System. Under the source paper's analysis protocol: A later analysis counted tens of millions of unique TCR beta chains across the roughly 700 repertoires, and 10 million to 12 million of these chains were shared by at least two donors. Raw reads were error-corrected and collapsed into unique sequences with a nearest-neighbor algorithm that merged closely related sequences to remove PCR and sequencing errors. CDR3 sequences were aligned to IMGT reference sequences to assign V, D and J gene segments. For a sequence to be retained, a match of at least six nucleotides was required to both a V gene segment and a J gene segment. A rearrangement was called productive if the CDR3 had no stop codons and remained in frame with V and J, and every other rearrangement was called non-productive. Following IMGT convention, CDR3 was defined as the stretch from the second conserved V-encoded cysteine up to the conserved J-encoded phenylalanine. The earlier analysis of some 540 of the donors excluded any sequence lacking an unambiguous match to a single V gene segment. An earlier analysis of 550 to 650 of the donors classified V segments as functional when productive rearrangements were above 56.7% and as segregating when the standard deviation between donors was above 5%. A statistical classification framework was built to diagnose cytomegalovirus status from the catalog of TCR beta chain sequences. In a later analysis, V and J genes were assigned by comparing TCR nucleotide sequences against IMGT/GENE-DB human TR gene sequences. Using the TCRdist pipeline, a later analysis assigned CDR3 sequences along with most-parsimonious VDJ recombination scenarios. A later analysis defined each TCR beta chain by its CDR3 amino acid sequence plus V-gene family, and excluded reads lacking a unique V-gene family. As a way to deal with suspected cross-contamination and a sequencing artifact, a later analysis dropped 450 to 600 nucleotide sequences that were highly shared and had low generation probability. In a later analysis, a clonal expansion index for each public chain was calculated from normalized within-repertoire ranks of inferred template counts. In a later analysis, generation probabilities were computed with a VDJ recombination model fitted to out-of-frame rearrangements, and the resulting probabilities were checked against IGoR. Hypergeometric tests were used in a later analysis to score TCR-TCR, TCR-HLA and TCR-CMV co-occurrence, with a repertoire-size bias correction applied to the TCR pairs. False discovery rates were estimated in a later analysis by permuting HLA or CMV assignments 20 times. In a later analysis, co-occurring TCRs were grouped using DBSCAN, with TCRdist sequence similarity added in when clustering inside HLA-allele-positive subsets. Co-occurrence clustering excluded repertoires with fewer than 30,000 or more than 120,000 public chains, plus five with anomalous nucleotide sharing. This immuneACCESS table, as held by TCRdb, lists in-frame sequences with V and J called but not all clones. Of the missing ones, under half trace to an unresolved V gene in checked studies; the others have no known cause. That table furnishes V, J and clone size, whereas the DNA furnished D and trimming. A total of about 160,000 clones appear in this sample, under 85% of them only once. About 4% of the sample goes to the ten largest clones.

The sequence came from a man in his fifties in good health and CMV-seropositive. The sample was PBMCs. The rearranged chain carries TRBV10-3 and TRBJ2-5, and 9 bases in between align with TRBD2. The DNA sequence is as follows: TGTGCCATCAGTCCTAGCGGGGAGTACCAAGAGACCCAGTACTTC. Its protein product is CAISPSGEYQETQYF.